Listed below are T cell receptor beta chains from one sample, sequenced in a study of regulatory T cells in long-lasting Graves disease. TCRdb analysed the multiplex PCR reads with MiXCR anew, one entry per CDR3 protein. The sample carries 400,000 to 500,000 distinct CDR3 sequences, about a fifth recorded once. The sample consisted of peripheral blood mononuclear cells (PBMCs), taken when the disease was refractory, from a patient treated with antithyroid drugs. The receptors shown here come from a female donor with Graves disease. The CDR3 runs from the conserved cysteine through the conserved F or W. A D gene is named only where the DNA matches it firmly. Part of the rows lack a size; the others show once, few, many or a class for expanded clones.

.	TRBV6-5	14	TRBJ1-2	.	CASSYDKPNYGYTF	TGTGCCAGCAGTTACGACAAACCTAACTATGGCTACACCTTC
many	TRBV6-9	16	TRBJ2-5	TRBD1	CASSYGPGQGGETQYF	TGTGCCAGCAGTTACGGCCCGGGACAGGGGGGAGAGACCCAGTACTTC
few	TRBV7-9	13	TRBJ1-2	TRBD1	CASTVGGGYGYTF	TGTGCCAGCACTGTAGGGGGCGGCTATGGCTACACCTTC
.	TRBV7-9	11	TRBJ1-1	.	CASSLISEAFF	TGTGCCAGCAGCTTGATTTCTGAAGCTTTCTTT
many	TRBV19	16	TRBJ1-5	TRBD1	CASSIRWTGANQPQHF	TGTGCCAGTAGTATCCGTTGGACAGGAGCTAATCAGCCCCAGCATTTT
few	TRBV20-1	14	TRBJ2-2	.	CSAPEGRSTGELFF	TGCAGTGCTCCCGAGGGCCGTTCTACCGGGGAGCTGTTTTTT
.	TRBV2	13	TRBJ1-1	.	CTSSEIAGSGAFF	TGTACCAGCAGTGAAATCGCAGGGTCAGGGGCTTTCTTT
few	TRBV3-1	16	TRBJ1-5	.	CASSQGWRGKDQPQHF	TGTGCCAGCAGCCAAGGTTGGAGGGGGAAGGATCAGCCCCAGCATTTT
few	TRBV5-5	13	TRBJ1-6	.	CASSLFIGSPLHF	TGTGCCAGCAGCTTATTCATTGGATCACCCCTCCACTTT
.	TRBV29-1	14	TRBJ2-2	TRBD1	CSVEGGTGTGELFF	TGCAGCGTTGAAGGTGGGACAGGGACCGGGGAGCTGTTTTTT
.	TRBV14	16	TRBJ2-1	.	CASSNTGHERYYEQFF	TGTGCCAGCAGCAACACGGGACATGAAAGATACTATGAGCAGTTCTTC
.	TRBV4-3	17	TRBJ2-7	.	CASSEHEIRAGKYEQYF	TGCGCCAGCAGCGAACATGAGATCAGGGCCGGTAAGTACGAGCAGTACTTC
many	TRBV7-2	12	TRBJ1-2	.	CASSPGRYGYTF	TGTGCCAGCAGCCCAGGGCGCTATGGCTACACCTTC
few	TRBV7-8	16	TRBJ2-5	TRBD1	CASSLTRQGTQETQYF	TGTGCCAGCAGCTTAACGAGACAGGGAACCCAAGAGACCCAGTACTTC
many	TRBV29-1	13	TRBJ1-1	.	CSVGRDGNTEAFF	TGCAGCGTTGGCAGGGACGGGAACACTGAAGCTTTCTTT
.	TRBV7-9	18	TRBJ2-7	TRBD2	CASSLGPQTSGASYEQYF	TGTGCCAGCAGCTTAGGCCCCCAGACTAGCGGGGCATCCTACGAGCAGTACTTC
.	TRBV14	12	TRBJ2-7	.	CASSPFGYEQYF	TGTGCCAGCAGCCCTTTCGGCTACGAGCAGTACTTC
few	TRBV29-1	15	TRBJ2-6	.	CSVEIGGTGANVLTF	TGCAGCGTTGAAATTGGGGGGACTGGGGCCAACGTCCTGACTTTC
few	TRBV28	19	TRBJ2-6	TRBD1	CASSLVQGARISGANVLTF	TGTGCCAGCAGTTTGGTCCAGGGGGCAAGGATCTCTGGGGCCAACGTCCTGACTTTC
.	TRBV6-2/TRBV6-3	13	TRBJ2-7	.	CASWSGSSCEQYF	TGTGCCAGCTGGTCGGGGTCGAGCTGCGAGCAGTACTTC
many	TRBV29-1	16	TRBJ2-5	TRBD2	CSDVDTSGRALETQYF	TGCAGCGACGTTGATACTAGCGGGAGGGCCCTCGAGACCCAGTACTTC
many	TRBV19	14	TRBJ1-1	TRBD1	CASSMGQGRTEAFF	TGTGCCAGTAGTATGGGACAGGGAAGAACTGAAGCTTTCTTT
few	TRBV4-1	16	TRBJ1-2	TRBD1	CASSRLRGQRSGGYTF	TGCGCCAGCAGCCGCCTCCGGGGACAGCGATCAGGTGGCTACACCTTC
.	TRBV28	15	TRBJ2-4	.	CASSSRLLRKNIQYF	TGTGCCAGCAGTTCTAGACTCCTGAGGAAAAACATTCAGTACTTC
many	TRBV28	11	TRBJ1-1	.	CASSLTVEAFF	TGTGCCAGCAGCCTGACCGTTGAAGCTTTCTTT
many	TRBV6-5	14	TRBJ2-7	.	CASSYETGLREQYF	TGTGCCAGCAGTTATGAGACAGGCCTTAGGGAGCAGTACTTC
many	TRBV7-2	15	TRBJ2-2	.	CASSPGLGNTGELFF	TGTGCCAGCAGCCCGGGACTTGGGAACACCGGGGAGCTGTTTTTT
few	TRBV10-3	12	TRBJ1-5	.	CAISESGQPQHF	TGTGCCATCAGTGAGTCCGGTCAGCCCCAGCATTTT
once	TRBV5-1	14	TRBJ2-3	TRBD1	CASSSGQGFDTQYF	TGCGCCAGCAGTTCCGGACAGGGGTTCGATACGCAGTATTTT
few	TRBV29-1	13	TRBJ1-5	TRBD1	CSVGQGANQPQHF	TGCAGCGTTGGACAGGGGGCCAATCAGCCCCAGCATTTT
few	TRBV30	14	TRBJ1-1	.	CAWSVTSGGTEAFF	TGTGCCTGGAGTGTAACCAGCGGGGGCACTGAAGCTTTCTTT
.	TRBV7-9	16	TRBJ2-2	.	CASSPRGGANTGELFF	TGTGCCAGCAGCCCCAGGGGGGGGGCGAACACCGGGGAGCTGTTTTTT
many	TRBV7-8	13	TRBJ1-5	.	CASNPQGTQPQHF	TGTGCCAGCAACCCACAGGGAACTCAGCCCCAGCATTTT
few	TRBV3-1	13	TRBJ1-1	.	CASSQQGYTEAFF	TGTGCCAGCAGCCAGCAGGGGTACACTGAAGCTTTCTTT
.	TRBV24-1	16	TRBJ2-7	TRBD2	CATSDAGRGSIYEQYF	TGTGCCACCAGTGATGCCGGGAGGGGGTCCATCTACGAGCAGTACTTC
few	TRBV29-1	15	TRBJ1-2	.	CSVVGYLRQGYGYTF	TGCAGCGTTGTAGGATACCTGAGGCAGGGCTATGGCTACACCTTC
.	TRBV29-1	13	TRBJ1-1	.	CSVGLSQGSGAFF	TGCAGCGTTGGTCTATCCCAGGGGTCGGGAGCTTTCTTT
few	TRBV10-1	13	TRBJ2-7	.	CASSEYVTYEQYF	TGCGCCAGCAGTGAGTACGTGACCTACGAGCAGTACTTC
.	TRBV7-3	15	TRBJ2-1	.	CASSAGGRSYNEQFF	TGTGCCAGCAGCGCCGGGGGTAGATCCTACAATGAGCAGTTCTTC
many	TRBV7-9	14	TRBJ2-7	.	CASSLQGLSYEQYF	TGTGCCAGCAGCTTACAGGGACTTTCCTACGAGCAGTACTTC
.	TRBV5-1	16	TRBJ2-5	TRBD1	CASSPGQQSVSETQYF	TGCGCCAGCAGCCCGGGACAGCAATCAGTGTCGGAGACCCAGTACTTC
many	TRBV12-3/TRBV12-4	15	TRBJ2-5	TRBD2	CASQLSGGPQETQYF	TGTGCCAGCCAGCTGTCGGGGGGGCCCCAAGAGACCCAGTACTTC
.	TRBV15	17	TRBJ2-5	.	CATSRGVASRDQETQYF	TGTGCCACCAGCAGGGGGGTGGCTAGCAGGGATCAAGAGACCCAGTACTTC
many	TRBV7-2	16	TRBJ2-5	.	CASSLRLLTGGETQYF	TGTGCCAGCAGCTTAAGGCTCTTGACAGGAGGAGAGACCCAGTACTTC
many	TRBV12-5	12	TRBJ1-5	.	CASVSSNQPQHF	TGTGCTAGCGTCAGTAGCAATCAGCCCCAGCATTTT
few	TRBV29-1	14	TRBJ2-2	.	CSVLQGAVTGELFF	TGCAGCGTGTTACAGGGAGCGGTCACCGGGGAGCTGTTTTTT
many	TRBV7-9	12	TRBJ1-4	.	CASSAEREKLFF	TGTGCCAGCAGCGCAGAACGAGAAAAACTGTTTTTT
.	TRBV6-2/TRBV6-3	13	TRBJ2-1	.	CASRAGLLYEQFF	TGTGCCAGCAGGGCGGGACTTCTTTATGAGCAGTTCTTC
.	TRBV6-5	14	TRBJ2-6	.	CASSYGPGANVLTF	TGTGCCAGCAGTTACGGGCCCGGGGCCAACGTCCTGACTTTC
.	TRBV12-3/TRBV12-4	12	TRBJ2-7	.	CASNSPGLRQYF	TGTGCCAGCAATTCCCCGGGCCTCAGGCAGTACTTC
few	TRBV30	13	TRBJ2-7	.	CACLGRGSYEQYF	TGTGCATGCTTGGGGCGCGGATCCTACGAGCAGTACTTC
once	TRBV28	14	TRBJ2-5	TRBD2	CASSKGLAAPAQYF	TGTGCCAGCAGTAAGGGACTAGCGGCCCCGGCCCAGTACTTC
many	TRBV27	15	TRBJ1-2	TRBD1	CASSLSGTGLDGYTF	TGTGCCAGCAGTTTAAGTGGGACAGGGCTGGATGGCTACACCTTC
many	TRBV12-3/TRBV12-4	14	TRBJ1-4	.	CASSSGRLNEKLFF	TGTGCCAGCAGTTCGGGACGTTTAAACGAAAAACTGTTTTTT
few	TRBV6-1	16	TRBJ2-5	.	CATTVLYLQPRGTQYF	TGTGCCACCACCGTACTATATTTACAGCCCCGGGGGACCCAGTACTTC
.	TRBV11-2	18	TRBJ2-2	TRBD2	CASSPYESTSGISGELFF	TGTGCCAGCAGCCCTTACGAATCGACTAGCGGGATCTCCGGGGAGCTGTTTTTT
few	TRBV6-2/TRBV6-3	14	TRBJ2-7	.	CASLTSRDSYEQYF	TGTGCCAGCCTCACGAGCCGAGATTCCTACGAGCAGTACTTC
many	TRBV12-3/TRBV12-4	12	TRBJ2-7	.	CASSSSAGEQYF	TGTGCCAGCAGTTCGTCAGCCGGCGAGCAGTACTTC
.	TRBV5-1	16	TRBJ2-3	TRBD2	CASSLEETSGTDTQYF	TGCGCCAGCAGCTTGGAGGAGACTAGCGGGACAGATACGCAGTATTTT
.	TRBV28	17	TRBJ2-7	TRBD1	CASRGSTGTGHSYGQYF	TGTGCCAGCAGGGGGTCAACCGGGACAGGTCACTCCTACGGGCAGTACTTC